Below are 17 T cell receptor beta chains sequenced from a single sample in a study of blood T cell repertoires in COVID-19. Here immunoSEQ multiplex PCR was the method, and the copy in TCRdb shows in-frame clones only, minus some. This sample has about 74,000 clones, with approximately 79% found just once. The source material was peripheral blood. The source of these receptors is a man between 65 and 85 years old with active or convalescent COVID-19.

In its sample, this clone was seen a few times. The CDR3 protein is CASSSSYEQYF. DNA of the CDR3: TGTGCCAGCAGCTCTTCCTACGAGCAGTACTTC. The V gene is TRBV5-6, the J gene TRBJ2-7; D gene uncertain. The CDR3 is made up of 11 amino acids. Looked up from germline, CDR1 is SGHDT and CDR2 is YYEEEE. V was shortened by 3 bases and J by 1 base, with 2 bases between the two germline ends.

There are a few counts of this clone. This chain links TRBV9 with TRBJ1-2; a possible D gene is TRBD1 (6 bases). V was cut by 6 bases and J by 3 bases, with 18 bases left in between. Germline CDR1 reads SGDLS; CDR2 reads YYNGEE. The CDR3 consists of 15 residues. The CDR3 loop is CASKYSANRDYGYTF. The CDR3 region has the DNA TGTGCCAGCAAATATTCTGCAAACAGGGACTATGGCTACACCTTC.

The gene calls are TRBV28 and TRBJ2-5; tentative D call: TRBD2 (6 bases). There are 14 residues in the CDR3. Germline V gives CDR1 MDHEN, CDR2 SYDVKM. Trimming shortened V by 6 bases and J by 5 bases, and 16 bases separated the two germline ends. The CDR3: CASSSHWGEETQYF. The CDR3 coding sequence is TGTGCCAGCAGCTCGCACTGGGGGGAGGAGACCCAGTACTTC. The whole variable domain, filled in from reference TRBV28 and TRBJ2-5, reads DVKVTQSSRYLVKRTGEKVFLECVQDMDHENMFWYRQDPGLGLRLIYFSYDVKMKEKGDIPEGYSVSREKKERFSLILESASTNQTSMYLCASSSHWGEETQYFGPGTRLLVL.

This rearrangement joins TRBV5-1 to TRBJ1-1; D unresolved. The V gene lost 0 bases and the J gene lost 3 bases, with 9 bases spanning the gap. Germline CDR1 SGHRS, CDR2 YFSETQ. There are 14 residues in the CDR3. The CDR3 bases are TGCGCCAGCAGCTTGGGGAGGCCCGACACTGAAGCTTTCTTT. Its protein product is CASSLGRPDTEAFF.

The chain combines TRBV5-1 with TRBJ2-3, with D maybe TRBD2 (5 bases). The V gene lost 0 bases and the J gene lost 3 bases, with 11 bases spanning the gap. Germline lookup yields CDR1 SGHRS and CDR2 YFSETQ. The CDR3 spans 15 residues. The CDR3 DNA is TGCGCCAGCAGCTTGGCGGTTAGGGAGACAGATACGCAGTATTTT. Residues: CASSLAVRETDTQYF.

This clone has just one count. The chain is built from TRBV18 and TRBJ2-7, with D unresolved. Germline values: CDR1 KGHSH, CDR2 LQKENI. This CDR3 is built from 12 residues. V was trimmed by 6 bases and J by 5 bases, leaving 11 bases between them. The CDR3 here is CASSVEVHEQYF. The CDR3 DNA reads TGTGCCAGCTCGGTAGAGGTCCACGAGCAGTACTTC.

The genes are TRBV7-2 and TRBJ2-1; D perhaps matches TRBD2 (6 bases). Germline V CDR1 and CDR2: SGHTA, FQGNSA. The V and J ends lost 2 bases and 7 bases respectively, with 21 bases between them. The CDR3 consists of 17 residues. CDR3 nucleotide sequence: TGTGCCAGCAGCTTAAGTTATACGGGGGTAATCGGTAATGAGCAGTTCTTC. It encodes CASSLSYTGVIGNEQFF.

This clone has only one observation. V gene TRBV5-6 combines with J gene TRBJ1-1; D ambiguous. The CDR3 is 11 amino acids. CDR1 is SGHDT and CDR2 is YYEEEE in the germline V gene. V gave up 4 bases and J gave up 11 bases, with 12 bases separating them. The CDR3 DNA follows: TGTGCCAGCAGCACCGACGCGGTTGCTTTCTTT. Residues: CASSTDAVAFF.

This chain connects TRBV6-5 to TRBJ1-3, with TRBD1 as a possible D gene (6 bases). This CDR3 has 14 amino acids. Germline assignment: CDR1 MNHEY and CDR2 SVGAGI. V gave up 11 bases and J gave up 0 bases, with 14 bases separating them. CDR3 nucleotide sequence: TGTGCCGCAGGACAGAGATACTCTGGAAACACCATATATTTT. It specifies CAAGQRYSGNTIYF.

The chain joins TRBV15 to TRBJ2-3; maybe TRBD2 (6 bases). CDR3 length equals 17 residues. The germline V and J ends were trimmed by 3 bases and 0 bases, with 16 bases remaining between them. Per germline, CDR1 LNHNV and CDR2 YYDKDF (reference sequence). The CDR3 DNA reads TGTGCCACCAGCAGCCCCACGGTTGCGGGAAGCACAGATACGCAGTATTTT. It is translated as CATSSPTVAGSTDTQYF.

The rearrangement links TRBV2 to TRBJ2-7, with D possibly TRBD1 on 5 matching bases. V was shortened by 6 bases and J by 2 bases, with 8 bases between the two germline ends. CDR3 size: 12 residues. Germline CDR1 is SNHLY and CDR2 is FYNNEI. The CDR3 region is CASRLTAYEQYF. The CDR3 DNA follows: TGTGCCAGCAGACTGACAGCCTACGAGCAGTACTTC. The full variable domain, with the rest looked up from reference TRBV2 and TRBJ2-7, is EPEVTQTPSHQVTQMGQEVILRCVPISNHLYFYWYRQILGQKVEFLVSFYNNEISEKSEIFDDQFSVERPDGSNFTLKIRSTKLEDSAMYFCASRLTAYEQYFGPGTRLTVT.

The chain recombines TRBV19 with TRBJ2-7; TRBD1 matches 9 bases. Germline V gene sequence: CDR1 LNHDA, CDR2 SQIVND (reference sequence). CDR3 length equals 14 residues. V gave up 4 bases and J gave up 2 bases; unmatched junction bases: 3. In DNA, the CDR3 is TGTGCCAGTAGTAAGGACAGGGGAACCTACGAGCAGTACTTC. Amino acid sequence: CASSKDRGTYEQYF.

This clone was seen only a few times. This chain uses TRBV5-1 with TRBJ2-1; D remains ambiguous. The CDR3 covers 13 residues. Germline values: CDR1 SGHRS, CDR2 YFSETQ. Deletions cut 1 base from V and 5 bases from J, with 7 bases between. The CDR3 protein is CASSLTPNNEQFF. The CDR3 nucleotides read TGCGCCAGCAGCTTGACACCGAACAATGAGCAGTTCTTC.

The chain combines TRBV7-9 with TRBJ2-2, with a possible D match to TRBD2 (5 bases). The CDR3 loop spans 15 amino acids. V was pared by 4 bases and J by 0 bases, with 9 bases between. Germline V gene data show CDR1 as SEHNR and CDR2 as FQNEAQ (reference sequence). CDR3 protein: CASSSGSANTGELFF. The CDR3 coding sequence is TGTGCCAGCAGCTCGGGAAGCGCGAACACCGGGGAGCTGTTTTTT.

V usage is TRBV21-1 and J usage is TRBJ2-7; the table's D call of TRBD1 was not tested on the DNA. TRBV21-1 corresponds to a pseudogene. The CDR3 is 9 residues long. CDR3 sequence: CASSLPVPF. The CDR3, as DNA: TGTGCCAGCAGTTTACCAGTACCGTTC.

The chain combines TRBV5-1 with TRBJ2-2; 8 positions match TRBD2. The V gene end was trimmed by 4 bases and the J gene end by 4 bases; junction bases not matched to a gene: 15. The CDR3 runs to 18 residues. In germline, CDR1 is SGHRS, CDR2 YFSETQ. CDR3 DNA sequence: TGCGCCAGCAGCCTATACCCCGGGACTAGTGGAAGCACCGGGGAGCTGTTTTTT. This gives the protein CASSLYPGTSGSTGELFF.

The J gene is TRBJ2-3, the V gene TRBV9; perhaps TRBD1 as D (6 bases). This CDR3 has 17 residues. The V end lost 3 bases, the J end lost 0 bases, and 17 bases lay between the germline ends. Germline CDR1 and CDR2: SGDLS and YYNGEE. This chain's CDR3 is CASSERGSGLSTDTQYF. The CDR3 DNA follows: TGTGCCAGCAGCGAGAGGGGGAGTGGACTGAGCACAGATACGCAGTATTTT.